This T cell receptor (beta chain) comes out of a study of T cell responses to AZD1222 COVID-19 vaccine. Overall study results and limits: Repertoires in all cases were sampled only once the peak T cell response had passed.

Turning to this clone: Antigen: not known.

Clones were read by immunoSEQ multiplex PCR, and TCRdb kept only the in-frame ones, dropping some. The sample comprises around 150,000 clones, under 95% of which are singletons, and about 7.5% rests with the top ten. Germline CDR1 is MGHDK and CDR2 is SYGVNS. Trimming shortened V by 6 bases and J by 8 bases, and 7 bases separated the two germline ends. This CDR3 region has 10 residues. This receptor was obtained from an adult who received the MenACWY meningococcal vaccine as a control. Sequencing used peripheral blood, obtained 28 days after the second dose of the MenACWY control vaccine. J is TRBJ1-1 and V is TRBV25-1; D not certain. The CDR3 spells CASRGREAFF. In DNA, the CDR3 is TGTGCCAGCAGAGGCAGAGAAGCTTTCTTT.